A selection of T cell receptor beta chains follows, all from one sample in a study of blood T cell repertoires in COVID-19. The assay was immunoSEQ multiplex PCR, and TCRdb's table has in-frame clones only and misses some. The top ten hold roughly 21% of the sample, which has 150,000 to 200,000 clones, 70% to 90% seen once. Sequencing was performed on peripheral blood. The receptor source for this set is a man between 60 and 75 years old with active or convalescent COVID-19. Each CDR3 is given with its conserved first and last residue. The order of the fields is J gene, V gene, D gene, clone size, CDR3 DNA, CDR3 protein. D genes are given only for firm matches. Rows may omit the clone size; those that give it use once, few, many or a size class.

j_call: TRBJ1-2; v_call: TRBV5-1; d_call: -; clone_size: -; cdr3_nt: TGCGCCAGCAGCGAAGCAGGGAAATATGGCTACACCTTC; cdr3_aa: CASSEAGKYGYTF
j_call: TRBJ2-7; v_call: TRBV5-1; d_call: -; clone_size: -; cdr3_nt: TGCGCCAGCAGCTTGCTCGCTCGGACAGTTTACGAGCAGTACTTC; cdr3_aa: CASSLLARTVYEQYF
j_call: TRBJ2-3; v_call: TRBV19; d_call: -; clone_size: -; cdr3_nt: TGTGCCAGTAGTACGGGCACAGATACGCAGTATTTT; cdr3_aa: CASSTGTDTQYF
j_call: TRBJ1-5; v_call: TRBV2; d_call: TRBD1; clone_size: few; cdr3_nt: TGTGCCAGCACCAAGACAGGGAACGGCAATCAGCCCCAGCATTTT; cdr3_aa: CASTKTGNGNQPQHF
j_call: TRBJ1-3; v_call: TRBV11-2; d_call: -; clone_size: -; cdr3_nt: TGTGCCAGCAGCTTCAGGTCCCCAAGCCCTGGAAACACCATATATTTT; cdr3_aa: CASSFRSPSPGNTIYF
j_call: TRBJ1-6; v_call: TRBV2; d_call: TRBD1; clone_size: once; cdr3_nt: TGTGCCAGCAGTGGAGCGGGACAGGTTAATTCACCCCTCCACTTT; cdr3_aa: CASSGAGQVNSPLHF
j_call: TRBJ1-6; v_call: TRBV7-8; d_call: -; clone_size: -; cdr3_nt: TGTGCCAGCAGCCCGGGACAAGATAGTTCACCCCTCCACTTT; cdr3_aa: CASSPGQDSSPLHF
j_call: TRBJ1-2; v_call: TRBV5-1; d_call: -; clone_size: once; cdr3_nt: TGCGCCAGCAGCTTAGCTACAGGGATTCCCTATGGCTACACCTTC; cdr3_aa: CASSLATGIPYGYTF
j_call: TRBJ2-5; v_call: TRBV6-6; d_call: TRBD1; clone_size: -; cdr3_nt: TGTGCCAGCAGTTACCAGGGGGTCCAAGAGACCCAGTACTTC; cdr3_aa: CASSYQGVQETQYF
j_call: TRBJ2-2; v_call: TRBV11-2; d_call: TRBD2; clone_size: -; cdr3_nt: TGTGCCAGCAGCTTAGCGGGGGGTTTGAACACCGGGGAGCTGTTTTTT; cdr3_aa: CASSLAGGLNTGELFF
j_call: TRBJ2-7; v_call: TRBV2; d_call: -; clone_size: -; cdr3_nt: TGTGCCAGCAGGTCCGAGGGGAGGTACGAGCAGTACTTC; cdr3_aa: CASRSEGRYEQYF
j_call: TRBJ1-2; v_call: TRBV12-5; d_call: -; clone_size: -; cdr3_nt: TGTGCTAGTGGTACGGGGGACTATGGCTACACCTTC; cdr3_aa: CASGTGDYGYTF
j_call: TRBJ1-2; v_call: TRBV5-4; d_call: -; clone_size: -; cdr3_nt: TGTGCCAGCAGCGCTGTTGGGGGCTTGGGCAGTGGCTACACCTTC; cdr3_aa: CASSAVGGLGSGYTF
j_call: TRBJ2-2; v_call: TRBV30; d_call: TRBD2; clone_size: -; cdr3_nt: TGTGCCTGGAGGACACTAGCGTTATCCGGGGAGCTGTTTTTT; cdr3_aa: CAWRTLALSGELFF
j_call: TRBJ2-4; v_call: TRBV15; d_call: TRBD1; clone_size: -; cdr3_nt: TGTGCCACCAGTCTCAAACCGACAGGGGCCAAAAACATTCAGTACTTC; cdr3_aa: CATSLKPTGAKNIQYF
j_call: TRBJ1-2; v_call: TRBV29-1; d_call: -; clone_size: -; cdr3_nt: TGCAGCGTTGGGGGGGAAGGCTACACCTTC; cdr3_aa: CSVGGEGYTF
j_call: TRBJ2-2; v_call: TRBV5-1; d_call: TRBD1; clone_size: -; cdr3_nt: TGCGCCAGCAGCTTGTATAGCGACAGGGGGCCCTCCGGGGAGCTGTTTTTT; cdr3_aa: CASSLYSDRGPSGELFF
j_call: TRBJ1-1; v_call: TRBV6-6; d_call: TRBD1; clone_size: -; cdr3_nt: TGTGCCAGCAGTCCGCGGACAGGGGGCACCAACACTGAAGCTTTCTTT; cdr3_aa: CASSPRTGGTNTEAFF
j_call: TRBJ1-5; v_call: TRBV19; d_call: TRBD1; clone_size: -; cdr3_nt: TGTGCCAGTAGTTCCCGCCGCAGGGGGTATAGCAATCAGCCCCAGCATTTT; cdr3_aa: CASSSRRRGYSNQPQHF
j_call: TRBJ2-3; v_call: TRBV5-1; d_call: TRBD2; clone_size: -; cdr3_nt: TGCGCCAGCGAGCCCACGGGGGGAGATACGCAGTATTTT; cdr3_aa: CASEPTGGDTQYF
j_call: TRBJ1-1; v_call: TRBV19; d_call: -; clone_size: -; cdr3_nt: TGTGCCAGTATGCCAGACAGGAACACTGAAGCTTTCTTT; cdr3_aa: CASMPDRNTEAFF
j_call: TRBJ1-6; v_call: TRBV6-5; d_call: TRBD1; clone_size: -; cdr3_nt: TGTGCCAGCAGTTACTCCGACAGGGGCGATTCACCCCTCCACTTT; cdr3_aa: CASSYSDRGDSPLHF
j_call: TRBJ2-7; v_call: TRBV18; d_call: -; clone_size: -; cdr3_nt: TGTGCCAGCTCACCTTCATGGAGGAGCGAGCAGTACTTC; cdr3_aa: CASSPSWRSEQYF
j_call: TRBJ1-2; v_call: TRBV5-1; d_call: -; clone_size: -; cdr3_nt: TGCGCCAGCAGCTTGGAGGAGTGGCAGGGGAACTATGGCTACACCTTC; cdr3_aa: CASSLEEWQGNYGYTF
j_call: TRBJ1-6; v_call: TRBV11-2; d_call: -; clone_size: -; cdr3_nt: TGTGCCAGCAGCTTAGCGGGCGGGTTTAATTCACCCCTCCACTTT; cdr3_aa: CASSLAGGFNSPLHF
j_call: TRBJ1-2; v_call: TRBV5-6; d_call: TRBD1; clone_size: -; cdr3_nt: TGTGCCAGCAGCTTCGGACAGGGAATCTATGGCTACACCTTC; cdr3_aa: CASSFGQGIYGYTF